The 5 T cell receptor beta chains given below trace back to one sample, sequenced in a study of cytomegalovirus exposure and HLA in healthy donors. The PCR made use of 60 Vbeta and 13 Jbeta primers. Here immunoSEQ multiplex PCR was the method, and the copy in TCRdb shows in-frame clones only, minus some. The profile shows 160,000 or so clones, 80% to 90% of them singletons. The sequenced sample was PBMCs. The receptors were sampled from a man aged 45-65 years in good health and CMV-seropositive.

This chain links TRBV9 with TRBJ2-1; TRBD2 agrees at 7 bases. The junction had 5 bases not matched to a gene; V was cut back by 3 bases and J by 5 bases. The CDR3 spans 14 residues. Germline V lookup: CDR1 SGDLS, CDR2 YYNGEE. CDR3 nucleotides: TGTGCCAGCAGCGCCGGGGGAGGGAACAATGAGCAGTTCTTC. The encoded protein is CASSAGGGNNEQFF.

The rearrangement links TRBV5-1 to TRBJ2-1, with 7 bases aligning to TRBD2. The V segment lost 6 bases and the J segment 8 bases; nucleotides outside the gene matches: 14. Germline V gene data show CDR1 as SGHRS and CDR2 as YFSETQ. The CDR3 runs 15 residues. CDR3 in amino acids: CASNPLGGSFYEQFF. The CDR3 coding sequence is TGCGCCAGCAACCCCCTGGGCGGGAGTTTCTATGAGCAGTTCTTC.

This clone was seen only a few times. CDR3 nucleotide sequence: TGTGCCAGCAGCTTACAGGGCGGGGGGGCGAGGGAGCAGTACTTC. This sequence encodes CASSLQGGGAREQYF. V and J are TRBV7-2 and TRBJ2-7; TRBD2 aligns across 9 bases. Trimming removed 2 bases from V and 7 bases from J; junction bases left unmatched: 9. This CDR3 spans 15 amino acids. Germline lookup yields CDR1 SGHTA and CDR2 FQGNSA.

The genes are TRBV14 and TRBJ2-1, with 7 bases that match TRBD2. The CDR3 runs to 15 residues. CDR1 is SGHDN and CDR2 is FVKESK in the germline V gene. V trimming: 0 bases; J trimming: 9 bases; junction bases outside the gene matches: 8. CDR3 bases: TGTGCCAGCAGCCAAGATCGGCTGCGGGAGAGTGAGCAGTTCTTC. Translating it yields CASSQDRLRESEQFF.

The V gene is TRBV27, the J gene TRBJ2-1, with 7 nucleotides matching TRBD1. J lost 8 bases, V lost 10 bases, and 11 bases had no gene match. CDR1 and CDR2 from the germline V gene are MNHEY and SMNVEV (reference sequence). The CDR3 is 13 residues long. Here the CDR3 DNA reads TGTGCCAACTTGACAGGGCCCCTCCATGAGCAGTTCTTC. Protein product: CANLTGPLHEQFF.